This T cell receptor (beta chain) was sequenced for a study of T cells after yellow fever vaccination. The CDR3 is made up of 18 amino acids. Trimming at V came to 0 bases and at J to 1 base, leaving 7 bases not matched to a gene. Per germline, CDR1 LGHNA and CDR2 YSLEER. This clonotype was counted at least ten times. One entry per CDR3 protein results from TCRdb running MiXCR on the 5' RACE reads. This sample yields about 330,000 distinct CDR3 sequences, of which 4.1% are seen a single time; 20% to 25% belongs to the top ten. The source of this sequence is a man aged 18 to 35 who received the YFV17D yellow fever vaccine. The sequences come from PBMCs, collected 5 days after the yellow fever booster vaccination. J is TRBJ2-3 and V is TRBV4-3, with TRBD2 identical over 10 bases. CDR3 residues: CASSQEAAGGLGTDTQYF. The DNA for the CDR3 is TGCGCCAGCAGCCAAGAGGCAGCGGGGGGGCTGGGCACAGATACGCAGTATTTT.